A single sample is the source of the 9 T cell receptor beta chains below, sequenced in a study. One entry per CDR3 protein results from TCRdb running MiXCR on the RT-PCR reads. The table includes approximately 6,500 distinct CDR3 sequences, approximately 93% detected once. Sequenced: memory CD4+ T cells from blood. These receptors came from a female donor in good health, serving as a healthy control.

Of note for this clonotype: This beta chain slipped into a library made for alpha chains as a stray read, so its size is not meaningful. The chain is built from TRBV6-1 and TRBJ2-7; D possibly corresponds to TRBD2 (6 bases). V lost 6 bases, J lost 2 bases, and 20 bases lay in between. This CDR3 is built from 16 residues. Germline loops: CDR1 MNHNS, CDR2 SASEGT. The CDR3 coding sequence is TGTGCCAGCAGGGCCCCGGGGGAGTCCGGCACCTACGAGCAGTACTTC. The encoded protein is CASRAPGESGTYEQYF.

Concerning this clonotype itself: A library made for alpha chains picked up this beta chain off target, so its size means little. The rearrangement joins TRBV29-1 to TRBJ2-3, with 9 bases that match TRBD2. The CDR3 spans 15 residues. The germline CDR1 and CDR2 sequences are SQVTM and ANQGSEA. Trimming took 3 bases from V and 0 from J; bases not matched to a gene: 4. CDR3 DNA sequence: TGCAGCGTTGAGGCTAGCGGGACTAGCACAGATACGCAGTATTTT. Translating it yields CSVEASGTSTDTQYF.

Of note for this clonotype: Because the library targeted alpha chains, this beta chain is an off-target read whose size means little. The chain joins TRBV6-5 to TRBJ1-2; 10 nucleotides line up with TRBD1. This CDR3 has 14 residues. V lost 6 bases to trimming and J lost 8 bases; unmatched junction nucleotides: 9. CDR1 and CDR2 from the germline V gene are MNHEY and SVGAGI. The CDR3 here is CASSQPGQGTGYTF. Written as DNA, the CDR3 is TGTGCCAGCAGCCAACCGGGACAGGGGACGGGCTACACCTTC.

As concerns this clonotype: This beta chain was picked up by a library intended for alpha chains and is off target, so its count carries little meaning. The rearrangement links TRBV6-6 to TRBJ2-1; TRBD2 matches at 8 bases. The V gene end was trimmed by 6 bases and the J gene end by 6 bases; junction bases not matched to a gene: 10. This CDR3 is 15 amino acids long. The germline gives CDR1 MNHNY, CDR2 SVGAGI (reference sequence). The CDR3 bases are TGTGCCAGCAGCTTTTCGGGACTAGAAACCAATGAGCAGTTCTTC. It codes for CASSFSGLETNEQFF.

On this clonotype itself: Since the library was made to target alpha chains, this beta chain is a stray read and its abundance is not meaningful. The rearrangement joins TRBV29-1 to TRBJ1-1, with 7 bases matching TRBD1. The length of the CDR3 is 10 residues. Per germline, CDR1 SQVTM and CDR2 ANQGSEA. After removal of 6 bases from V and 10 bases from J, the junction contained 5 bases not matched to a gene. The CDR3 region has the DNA TGCAGCGTCCGTGGGACAGTAGCTTTCTTT. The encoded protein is CSVRGTVAFF.

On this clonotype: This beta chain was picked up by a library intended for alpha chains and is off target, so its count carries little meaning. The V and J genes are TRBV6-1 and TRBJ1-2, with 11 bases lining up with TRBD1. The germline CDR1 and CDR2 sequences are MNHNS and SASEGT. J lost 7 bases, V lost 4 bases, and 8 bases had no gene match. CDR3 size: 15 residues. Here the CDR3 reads CASSGWTGGAGGYTF. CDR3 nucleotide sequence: TGTGCCAGCAGTGGTTGGACAGGGGGCGCCGGTGGCTACACCTTC.

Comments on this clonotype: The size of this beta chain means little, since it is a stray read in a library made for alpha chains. For the CDR3, the DNA is TGCGCCAGCAGCAGGGAATCGTCGGGTTACGAGCAGTACTTC. Protein: CASSRESSGYEQYF. The chain recombines TRBV5-1 with TRBJ2-7; the D is unclear. V dropped 4 bases and J dropped 4 bases, with 15 bases sitting between them. Germline lookup yields CDR1 SGHRS and CDR2 YFSETQ. CDR3 length: 14 residues.

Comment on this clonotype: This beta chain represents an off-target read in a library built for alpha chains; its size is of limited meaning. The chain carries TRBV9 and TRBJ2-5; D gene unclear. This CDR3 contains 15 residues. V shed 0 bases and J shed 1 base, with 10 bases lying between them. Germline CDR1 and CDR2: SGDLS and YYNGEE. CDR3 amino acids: CASSVATTSQETQYF. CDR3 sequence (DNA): TGTGCCAGCAGCGTAGCTACTACGTCCCAAGAGACCCAGTACTTC.

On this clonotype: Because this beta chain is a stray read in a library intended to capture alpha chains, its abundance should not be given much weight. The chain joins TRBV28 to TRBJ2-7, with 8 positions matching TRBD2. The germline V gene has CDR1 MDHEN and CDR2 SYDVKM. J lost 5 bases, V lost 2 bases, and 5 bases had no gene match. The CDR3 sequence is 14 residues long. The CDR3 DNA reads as TGTGCCAGCAGTTTAACGGGAGGGCCAGACGAGCAGTACTTC. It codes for CASSLTGGPDEQYF.